The 18 T cell receptor beta chains in this list originate from one sample, sequenced in a study of beta chain features in type 1 diabetes. Study results and limitations: Significant though moderate, a shortening of TCRB CDR3s appeared in all four CD4+ subsets of Type 1 diabetes patients.

Expressed TCRB transcripts got sequenced, as all isolated RNA was reverse transcribed. Profiled with immunoSEQ multiplex PCR; TCRdb holds only in-frame clones, not every one. In the table there are roughly 340,000 clones, approximately 13% of which are singletons. Which antigens these TCRs recognize remains unknown. The sequenced sample was naive CD4+ T cells from blood. These receptors were collected from a woman aged 18-35 years with type 1 diabetes.

This clone has just a few counts. V gene TRBV5-4 combines with J gene TRBJ1-3; no clear D gene. This CDR3 has 15 residues. Germline V lookup: CDR1 SGHNT, CDR2 YYREEE (reference sequence). Deletions cut 1 base from V and 2 bases from J, with 10 bases between. The CDR3 DNA follows: TGTGCCAGCAGCTTGTATGCGGGTGCTGGAAACACCATATATTTT. It translates to CASSLYAGAGNTIYF. The complete variable domain, with remaining parts taken from reference TRBV5-4 and TRBJ1-3, reads ETGVTQSPTHLIKTRGQQVTLRCSSQSGHNTVSWYQQALGQGPQFIFQYYREEENGRGNFPPRFSGLQFPNYSSELNVNALELDDSALYLCASSLYAGAGNTIYFGEGSWLTVV.

This clone turned up a few times. The genes are TRBV4-1 and TRBJ1-3; D gene unclear. The CDR3 covers 14 residues. The germline V gene encodes CDR1 MGHRA and CDR2 YSYEKL. Trimming stripped 1 base from V and 0 bases from J, with 4 bases between. In DNA, the CDR3 is TGCGCCAGCAGCCAAGGACACTCTGGAAACACCATATATTTT. Translated: CASSQGHSGNTIYF.

In this sample, this clone turned up a few times. The V and J genes are TRBV18 and TRBJ2-2; D might be TRBD2 (5 bases). Germline values: CDR1 KGHSH, CDR2 LQKENI. CDR3 length equals 16 residues. Deletions cut 6 bases from V and 0 bases from J, with 14 bases between. The CDR3 DNA is TGTGCCAGCTCTCCCAGAGAGGGCGCGAACACCGGGGAGCTGTTTTTT. Translation: CASSPREGANTGELFF.

This clone came up once. The chain is built from TRBV5-1 and TRBJ1-2, with no clear D. The ends were cut back, 4 bases at V and 0 bases at J, with 10 bases in the middle. CDR1 is SGHRS and CDR2 is YFSETQ in the germline V gene. The CDR3 totals 14 residues. CDR3 sequence (DNA): TGCGCCAGCAGCCCGACACCAGCTAACTATGGCTACACCTTC. Translated, it gives CASSPTPANYGYTF.

V is TRBV27 and J is TRBJ2-5; TRBD2 aligns across 13 bases. Losses at the gene ends were 3 bases for V and 5 bases for J; bases not matched to a gene: 6. CDR1 MNHEY and CDR2 SMNVEV come from the germline V gene (reference sequence). The CDR3 is 16 amino acids. The CDR3 protein is CASSLWTSGSAETQYF. CDR3 DNA sequence: TGTGCCAGCAGTTTGTGGACTAGCGGGAGTGCCGAGACCCAGTACTTC.

This clone was counted between two and nine times. The gene calls are TRBV28 and TRBJ2-5; possible D gene TRBD1, 5 bases. Trimming took 5 bases from V and 5 from J, leaving 15 bases between them. The CDR3 runs 14 residues. Germline V gives CDR1 MDHEN, CDR2 SYDVKM. CDR3: CASSVRVGRETQYF. In DNA form, the CDR3 reads TGTGCCAGCAGTGTACGAGTGGGGCGGGAGACCCAGTACTTC.

The V call is TRBV18, the J call TRBJ2-7, with 7 nucleotides matching TRBD1. Germline CDR1 is KGHSH and CDR2 is LQKENI. V lost 3 bases to trimming and J lost 0 bases; unmatched junction nucleotides: 11. This CDR3 is 17 amino acids long. The CDR3 DNA sequence: TGTGCCAGCTCACCCCCCTGGACAGGCCCTCTCTCCTACGAGCAGTACTTC. It specifies CASSPPWTGPLSYEQYF.

This clone came up a few times. The chain recombines TRBV18 with TRBJ2-7, with D possibly being TRBD1 (5 bases). Per the germline V gene, CDR1 is KGHSH and CDR2 is LQKENI. The CDR3 is made up of 13 amino acids. V lost 3 bases and J 3 bases, leaving 9 bases between the germline ends. CDR3: CASSPLRDYEQYV. CDR3 bases: TGTGCCAGCTCACCGCTCAGGGACTACGAGCAGTACGTC.

The chain carries TRBV5-1 and TRBJ2-1, with 7 bases fitting TRBD2. The CDR3 is made up of 15 amino acids. Losses at the gene ends were 0 bases for V and 5 bases for J; bases not matched to a gene: 5. Germline assignment: CDR1 SGHRS and CDR2 YFSETQ. The CDR3 here is CASSLGGRVDNEQFF. The CDR3 DNA is TGCGCCAGCAGCTTGGGTGGGAGGGTCGACAATGAGCAGTTCTTC.

The chain is built from TRBV12-5 and TRBJ1-1; no clear D gene. This CDR3 spans 13 amino acids. Germline V lookup: CDR1 LGHNT, CDR2 FRNRAP. V dropped 8 bases and J dropped 1 base, with 11 bases sitting between them. In DNA form, the CDR3 reads TGTGCTAGTTCCCTTCGAGCGAACACTGAAGCTTTCTTT. Translation: CASSLRANTEAFF.

This clone was recorded a few times. The rearrangement uses TRBV5-4 and TRBJ2-7; a possible D gene is TRBD1 (6 bases). CDR1 and CDR2 from the germline V gene are SGHNT and YYREEE (reference sequence). CDR3 length equals 15 residues. V lost 0 bases and J lost 3, with 13 bases in between. The CDR3 is CASSLAGRGDYEQYF. CDR3 bases: TGTGCCAGCAGCTTGGCTGGCAGGGGAGACTACGAGCAGTACTTC.

The CDR3 reads CASRERGASYNEQFF. The CDR3 region has the DNA TGTGCCAGTAGAGAACGGGGGGCCTCCTACAATGAGCAGTTCTTC. This chain joins TRBV19 and TRBJ2-1; D perhaps matches TRBD2 (7 bases). Germline V CDR1 and CDR2: LNHDA, SQIVND (reference sequence). V was clipped by 6 bases and J by 0 bases, with 12 bases between them. The CDR3 length is 15 residues.

V gene TRBV19 combines with J gene TRBJ2-3; 8 nucleotides align to TRBD1. Germline CDR1 is LNHDA and CDR2 is SQIVND (reference sequence). The CDR3 length is 14 residues. Trimming removed 7 bases from V and 1 base from J; junction bases left unmatched: 4. This CDR3 reads CASTLDRGTDTQYF. For the CDR3, the DNA is TGTGCCAGTACCCTGGACAGGGGCACAGATACGCAGTATTTT.

The sample holds a few counts of this clone. The rearrangement links TRBV9 to TRBJ2-1; possibly TRBD2 for D (6 bases). Germline V lookup: CDR1 SGDLS, CDR2 YYNGEE. V was trimmed by 1 base and J by 8 bases, leaving 19 bases between them. The CDR3 runs 16 residues. For the CDR3, the DNA is TGTGCCAGCAGCGTACACCCGGCGGGGAGTGGCGATGAGCAGTTCTTC. This translates into CASSVHPAGSGDEQFF.

This clone was recorded a few times. This chain links TRBV28 with TRBJ2-7; 13 bases are a match to TRBD2. Germline V CDR1 and CDR2: MDHEN, SYDVKM. J was trimmed by 3 bases and V by 6 bases; bases with no gene match: 11. The CDR3 consists of 17 residues. DNA for the CDR3: TGTGCCAGCAGCTTCGGACTAGCGGGAGATTTCAACTACGAGCAGTACTTC. Protein sequence: CASSFGLAGDFNYEQYF.

The chain combines TRBV11-2 with TRBJ2-5, with 12 bases lining up with TRBD2. Trimming removed 4 bases from V and 4 bases from J; junction bases left unmatched: 4. Per germline, CDR1 SGHAT and CDR2 FQNNGV. This CDR3 is 15 amino acids long. CDR3 in amino acids: CASSSKLAGGETQYF. DNA of the CDR3: TGTGCCAGCAGCTCCAAACTAGCGGGAGGAGAGACCCAGTACTTC.

The chain combines TRBV18 with TRBJ2-1; 8 bases line up with TRBD1. V was clipped by 5 bases and J by 7 bases; unmatched bases: 16. Germline V gene lookup returns CDR1 KGHSH and CDR2 LQKENI. The CDR3 contains 17 residues. The CDR3 sequence: CASSYIQGVVTENEQFF. The DNA of the CDR3 is TGTGCCAGCTCATATATACAGGGGGTTGTTACGGAAAATGAGCAGTTCTTC.

The rearrangement links TRBV15 to TRBJ1-2, with 11 bases identical to TRBD1. V lost 1 base and J lost 8; bases outside the gene matches: 3. The germline V gene encodes CDR1 LNHNV and CDR2 YYDKDF (reference sequence). CDR3 length: 14 amino acids. The CDR3 sequence: CATSRGTGGKGYTF. The CDR3 DNA sequence: TGTGCCACCAGCAGAGGGACAGGGGGCAAAGGCTACACCTTC.